This is a list of T cell receptor beta chains from one sample in a study of blood T cell repertoires in COVID-19. Here immunoSEQ multiplex PCR was the method, and the copy in TCRdb shows in-frame clones only, minus some. The data contain about 160,000 clones, approximately 82% of them seen just once; the ten biggest clones take up 20% to 25%. The sample consisted of peripheral blood. These receptors were taken from a woman over 75 with acute or convalescent COVID-19. The CDR3 runs from the conserved cysteine through the conserved F or W. The D gene is left open where the match is weak. Clone size is shown for a subset of rows, as once, few, many or a class of expanded clone.

CASSPSSGQGWYGYTF	TGTGCCAGCAGCCCAAGTTCAGGACAGGGGTGGTATGGCTACACCTTC	TRBV3-1/TRBV3-2	TRBD1	TRBJ1-2	.
CASSGSGPYNEQFF	TGTGCCAGCAGTGGTAGCGGGCCCTACAATGAGCAGTTCTTC	TRBV25-1	TRBD2	TRBJ2-1	.
CASSSGLTAFF	TGTGCCAGCAGTTCGGGATTAACAGCTTTCTTT	TRBV6-5	.	TRBJ1-1	.
CASSLDASGDGELFF	TGTGCCAGCAGCTTGGACGCTAGCGGAGACGGGGAGCTGTTTTTT	TRBV5-4	TRBD2	TRBJ2-2	.
CASSAYRGSTEAFF	TGTGCCAGCAGTGCCTACAGGGGGAGCACTGAAGCTTTCTTT	TRBV27	TRBD1	TRBJ1-1	.
CASSFKDRGNSPLHF	TGTGCCAGCAGCTTTAAGGACAGGGGTAATTCACCCCTCCACTTT	TRBV5-6	TRBD1	TRBJ1-6	.
CASSQGTASGNTIYF	TGTGCCAGCAGCCAAGGGACAGCCTCTGGAAACACCATATATTTT	TRBV7-7	TRBD1	TRBJ1-3	.
CATSTSGSSYEQYF	TGTGCCACCAGCACCAGCGGGAGCTCCTACGAGCAGTACTTC	TRBV15	TRBD2	TRBJ2-7	.
CASSPGWATVEAFF	TGTGCCAGCAGCCCCGGCTGGGCTACGGTCGAAGCTTTCTTT	TRBV7-9	.	TRBJ1-1	.
CASSIGPRGTGELFF	TGTGCCAGTAGTATTGGCCCGCGAGGCACCGGGGAGCTGTTTTTT	TRBV19	.	TRBJ2-2	.
CASSQAFPSNQPQHF	TGTGCCAGCAGCCAAGCGTTTCCTAGCAATCAGCCCCAGCATTTT	TRBV3-1/TRBV3-2	.	TRBJ1-5	.
CASSVDYSGGEQFF	TGTGCCAGCAGCGTAGATTATAGCGGGGGTGAGCAGTTCTTC	TRBV9	TRBD2	TRBJ2-1	.
CASSPNRGTYGYTF	TGTGCCAGCAGCCCCAACAGGGGAACTTATGGCTACACCTTC	TRBV3-1/TRBV3-2	TRBD1	TRBJ1-2	.
CASSTPGAFWGYTF	TGTGCCAGCAGCACACCTGGGGCTTTCTGGGGCTACACCTTC	TRBV11-2	.	TRBJ1-2	.
CASGTELYEQYF	TGTGCCAGCGGGACAGAACTCTACGAGCAGTACTTC	TRBV6-5	TRBD1	TRBJ2-7	.
CASSLWAGENTGELFF	TGTGCCAGCAGCTTGTGGGCAGGGGAGAACACCGGGGAGCTGTTTTTT	TRBV5-5	.	TRBJ2-2	.
CASTLRLLRGETQYF	TGTGCCAGCACTCTAAGACTTTTGCGGGGGGAGACCCAGTACTTC	TRBV7-6	TRBD2	TRBJ2-5	.
CASSRRDSGSTGELFF	TGTGCCAGCAGCCGCCGGGATAGCGGGAGTACCGGGGAGCTGTTTTTT	TRBV3-1/TRBV3-2	TRBD2	TRBJ2-2	once
CASSSGGSTEAFF	TGTGCCAGCAGCTCCGGGGGGTCCACTGAAGCTTTCTTT	TRBV7-9	.	TRBJ1-1	.
CSASGSGGAVDTQYF	TGCAGTGCTAGTGGGAGCGGGGGGGCGGTGGATACGCAGTATTTT	TRBV20-1	TRBD2	TRBJ2-3	.
CVSTNKPGLAGELFF	TGTGTCAGCACCAACAAACCGGGACTGGCCGGGGAGCTGTTTTTT	TRBV6-5	.	TRBJ2-2	.
CAIPGRREVGEQYF	TGTGCCATCCCTGGCAGGCGGGAGGTCGGGGAGCAGTACTTC	TRBV6-5	TRBD2	TRBJ2-7	.
CVSSSLLGGKSNQPQHF	TGTGTCAGCAGCTCTCTTTTGGGGGGGAAAAGCAATCAGCCCCAGCATTTT	TRBV5-6	.	TRBJ1-5	.
CASSPRTGSKETQYF	TGTGCCAGCTCACCTAGGACAGGGTCGAAAGAGACCCAGTACTTC	TRBV18	TRBD1	TRBJ2-5	.
CAWRDRDSYEQYF	TGTGCCTGGAGGGACCGGGACTCCTACGAGCAGTACTTC	TRBV30	.	TRBJ2-7	.
CASSIRGLSPLHF	TGTGCCAGTAGTATCAGGGGCCTTTCACCCCTCCACTTT	TRBV19	.	TRBJ1-6	once
CASSLVGGLYNEQFF	TGTGCCAGCAGCTTGGTCGGCGGACTATACAATGAGCAGTTCTTC	TRBV5-6	.	TRBJ2-1	once
CASSTSAGGDGYTF	TGTGCCAGCAGCACCAGCGCCGGGGGTGATGGCTACACCTTC	TRBV7-9	.	TRBJ1-2	few
CASSGLAGGEQFF	TGTGCCAGTAGCGGGCTAGCGGGAGGAGAGCAGTTCTTC	TRBV19	TRBD2	TRBJ2-1	.
CAISESVQAGGYTF	TGTGCCATCAGTGAGTCGGTTCAGGCAGGCGGCTACACCTTC	TRBV10-3	.	TRBJ1-2	.
CAGTDLGNTIYF	TGTGCCGGGACAGATCTTGGAAACACCATATATTTT	TRBV30	TRBD1	TRBJ1-3	.
CASSVVGGLPSSYNEQFF	TGTGCCAGCAGCGTAGTAGGGGGCTTACCGAGCTCCTACAATGAGCAGTTCTTC	TRBV9	TRBD1	TRBJ2-1	.
CASSLEDGRQPQHF	TGTGCCAGCTCTTTGGAGGACGGGAGACAGCCCCAGCATTTT	TRBV18	.	TRBJ1-5	.
CAWSPGQDYGYTF	TGTGCCTGGAGCCCAGGACAGGACTATGGCTACACCTTC	TRBV30	TRBD1	TRBJ1-2	.
CASSDRRTGTNGYTF	TGTGCCAGCAGCGACCGCCGGACAGGGACAAATGGCTACACCTTC	TRBV5-4	TRBD1	TRBJ1-2	few
CASSLPSERVKFF	TGCGCCAGCAGCTTGCCTAGCGAAAGGGTTAAGTTCTTC	TRBV5-1	.	TRBJ2-1	.
CASSYSDRGAFF	TGTGCCAGCAGTTACTCGGACAGGGGGGCTTTCTTT	TRBV6-2/TRBV6-3	TRBD1	TRBJ1-1	.
CASSGRYRQETQYF	TGTGCCAGCAGTGGTCGGTATCGGCAAGAGACCCAGTACTTC	TRBV2	.	TRBJ2-5	.
CASSEMTGGRNQPQHF	TGCGCCAGCAGTGAGATGACAGGGGGCAGGAATCAGCCCCAGCATTTT	TRBV10-2	TRBD1	TRBJ1-5	.
CASSLAIGQATGELFF	TGCGCCAGCAGCTTGGCTATTGGCCAGGCCACCGGGGAGCTGTTTTTT	TRBV5-1	.	TRBJ2-2	.
CASSAGPIQGAEGYTF	TGTGCCAGCAGCGCTGGACCCATACAGGGGGCCGAGGGCTACACCTTC	TRBV7-9	TRBD1	TRBJ1-2	.
CASSLYRDSNQPQHF	TGTGCCAGCAGCCTCTATCGGGATAGCAATCAGCCCCAGCATTTT	TRBV6-6	.	TRBJ1-5	.
CASSYTPPGGSSYEQYF	TGTGCCAGCAGTTACACCCCCCCGGGAGGGTCCTCCTACGAGCAGTACTTC	TRBV6-2/TRBV6-3	TRBD2	TRBJ2-7	few
CASSGDDRAGANVLTF	TGTGCCAGCAGTGGGGATGACAGGGCTGGGGCCAACGTCCTGACTTTC	TRBV6-1	TRBD1	TRBJ2-6	.
CASWSGSNEQYF	TGTGCCAGCTGGAGCGGGAGCAACGAGCAGTACTTC	TRBV27	TRBD2	TRBJ2-7	.
CASSISVMNTEAFF	TGTGCCAGTAGTATATCCGTAATGAACACTGAAGCTTTCTTT	TRBV19	.	TRBJ1-1	.
CASSPGRYNEQFF	TGTGCCAGCTCACCCGGGAGATACAATGAGCAGTTCTTC	TRBV18	.	TRBJ2-1	.
CASSLKRAPYEQYF	TGTGCCAGCAGCTTAAAGCGGGCCCCCTACGAGCAGTACTTC	TRBV5-4	.	TRBJ2-7	.
CASSERLEAFF	TGTGCCAGCAGTGAACGACTTGAAGCTTTCTTT	TRBV11-2	.	TRBJ1-1	.
CASSVWPAARGELFF	TGTGCCAGCAGCGTATGGCCAGCCGCTAGGGGGGAGCTGTTTTTT	TRBV9	.	TRBJ2-2	few
CAWMRQGETQYF	TGTGCCTGGATGCGTCAGGGTGAGACCCAGTACTTC	TRBV30	.	TRBJ2-5	.
CASSPGGTNTEAFF	TGTGCCAGCAGCCCGGGGGGGACCAACACTGAAGCTTTCTTT	TRBV11-3	.	TRBJ1-1	.
CSVGDTWNTEAFF	TGCAGCGTGGGGGACACATGGAACACTGAAGCTTTCTTT	TRBV29-1	.	TRBJ1-1	.
CASSQEQGMTYEQYF	TGTGCCAGCAGCCAAGAACAGGGGATGACCTACGAGCAGTACTTC	TRBV3-1/TRBV3-2	TRBD1	TRBJ2-7	.
CASSNRVHNEQFF	TGTGCCAGCAGCAACAGGGTACACAATGAGCAGTTCTTC	TRBV12-3/TRBV12-4	.	TRBJ2-1	.
CIPGTDYGYTF	TGCATCCCCGGGACAGACTATGGCTACACCTTC	TRBV20-1	TRBD1	TRBJ1-2	.
CASSQDGLAPPGELFF	TGTGCCAGCAGCCAAGATGGGCTAGCCCCACCCGGGGAGCTGTTTTTT	TRBV3-1/TRBV3-2	.	TRBJ2-2	.
CASSLLTLSGGTQFF	TGTGCCAGCAGCTTACTCACCCTCTCGGGAGGTACGCAGTTCTTC	TRBV11-2	TRBD2	TRBJ2-1	.